The present T cell receptor beta chain was sequenced within a study of T-cell memory formation after mild COVID-19. The V gene lost 7 bases and the J gene lost 1 base, with 10 bases spanning the gap. This CDR3 contains 13 residues. Germline V lookup: CDR1 MNHEY, CDR2 SVGEGT. TCRdb processed the 5' RACE reads anew with MiXCR; each CDR3 protein has one entry. The top ten hold about 8.7% of the sample, which has around 530,000 distinct CDR3 sequences, roughly a fifth seen once. The sample comprised PBMCs or a T cell subset sorted from them (not recorded which). The chain carries TRBV6-2 or TRBV6-3 and TRBJ1-1; D not certain. This TCR derives from an adult woman who had mild COVID-19 (a few samples of this study predate the infection). Cell type and time point are not known. CDR3 residues: CASTWEGNTEAFF. The CDR3 coding sequence is TGTGCCAGCACTTGGGAGGGGAACACTGAAGCTTTCTTT.